In its sample, the clone carrying this T cell receptor beta chain was seen once. This sample was included in a study of T-cell memory formation after mild COVID-19. Libraries for TCRalpha and TCRbeta carried sample barcodes and unique molecular identifiers via 5'RACE. TCRdb re-called the 5' RACE reads through MiXCR, storing one row per CDR3 protein. This sample carries 470,000 or so distinct CDR3 sequences, roughly 20% of them seen once, and the ten largest clones take 8.4%. The V gene's germline CDR1 is SGHNT and CDR2 YYREEE (reference sequence). The V gene lost 1 base and the J gene lost 14 bases, with 13 bases spanning the gap. This CDR3 is built from 12 residues.

The clonotype originates from an adult woman who had mild COVID-19 (a few samples of this study predate the infection). Cell type and time point are not known. J is TRBJ2-1 and V is TRBV5-4; D assignment may be TRBD1 or TRBD2 (6 bases each). The sequencing sample was made of PBMCs or a T cell subset sorted from them (not recorded which). This chain's CDR3 is CASSLWGASKFF. In DNA form, the CDR3 reads TGTGCCAGCAGCTTGTGGGGGGCATCCAAGTTCTTC.